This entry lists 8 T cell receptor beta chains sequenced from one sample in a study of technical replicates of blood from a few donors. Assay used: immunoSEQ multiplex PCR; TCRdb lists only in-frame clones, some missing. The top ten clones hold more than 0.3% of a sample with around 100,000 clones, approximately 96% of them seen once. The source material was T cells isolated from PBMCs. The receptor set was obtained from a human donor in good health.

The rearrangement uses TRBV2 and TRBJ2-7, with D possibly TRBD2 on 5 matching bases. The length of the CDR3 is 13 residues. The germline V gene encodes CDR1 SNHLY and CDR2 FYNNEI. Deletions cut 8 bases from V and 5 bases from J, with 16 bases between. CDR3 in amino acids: CASGRLNGDEQYF. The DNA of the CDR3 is TGTGCCAGCGGGAGACTAAACGGCGACGAGCAGTACTTC.

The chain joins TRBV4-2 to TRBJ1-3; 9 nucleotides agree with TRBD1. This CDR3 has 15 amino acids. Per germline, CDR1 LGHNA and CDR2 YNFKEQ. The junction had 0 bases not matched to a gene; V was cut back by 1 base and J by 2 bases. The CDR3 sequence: CASSQGTGAGNTIYF. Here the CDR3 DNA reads TGTGCCAGCAGCCAAGGGACAGGGGCTGGAAACACCATATATTTT.

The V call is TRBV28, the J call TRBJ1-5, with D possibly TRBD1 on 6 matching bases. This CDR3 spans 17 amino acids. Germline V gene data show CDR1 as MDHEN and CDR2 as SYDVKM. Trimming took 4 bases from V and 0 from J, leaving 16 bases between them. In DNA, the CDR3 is TGTGCCAGCAGTTCAACCCTACAGGGATATAGCAATCAGCCCCAGCATTTT. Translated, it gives CASSSTLQGYSNQPQHF. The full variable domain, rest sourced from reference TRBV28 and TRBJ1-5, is DVKVTQSSRYLVKRTGEKVFLECVQDMDHENMFWYRQDPGLGLRLIYFSYDVKMKEKGDIPEGYSVSREKKERFSLILESASTNQTSMYLCASSSTLQGYSNQPQHFGDGTRLSIL.

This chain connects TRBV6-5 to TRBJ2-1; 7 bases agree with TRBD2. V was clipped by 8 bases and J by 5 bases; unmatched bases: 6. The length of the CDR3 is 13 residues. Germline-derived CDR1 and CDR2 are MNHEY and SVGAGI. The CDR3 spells CASWASGNNEQFF. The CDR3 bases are TGTGCCAGCTGGGCTAGCGGAAACAATGAGCAGTTCTTC.

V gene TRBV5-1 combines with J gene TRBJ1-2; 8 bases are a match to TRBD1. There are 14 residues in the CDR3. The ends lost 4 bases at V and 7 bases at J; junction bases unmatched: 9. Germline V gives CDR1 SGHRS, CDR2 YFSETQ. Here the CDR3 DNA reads TGCGCCAGCAGCGCCGGGACAGGCTTTTCTGGCTACACCTTC. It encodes CASSAGTGFSGYTF.

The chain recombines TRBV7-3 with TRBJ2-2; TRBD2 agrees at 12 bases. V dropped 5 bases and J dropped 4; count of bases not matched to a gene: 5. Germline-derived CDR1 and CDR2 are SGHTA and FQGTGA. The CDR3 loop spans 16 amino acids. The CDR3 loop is CASSLLLAGGTGELFF. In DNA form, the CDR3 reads TGTGCCAGCAGCCTCCTACTAGCGGGAGGCACCGGGGAGCTGTTTTTT.

The CDR3 nucleotides read TGTGCCAGCAGCTTACTAGCGCCTACCTACGAGCAGTACTTC. Protein sequence: CASSLLAPTYEQYF. The chain uses TRBV5-8 and TRBJ2-7; 7 bases map to TRBD2. The CDR3 covers 14 residues. The V gene end was trimmed by 2 bases and the J gene end by 2 bases; junction bases not matched to a gene: 4. CDR1 and CDR2 (germline): SGHTS, YDEGEE.

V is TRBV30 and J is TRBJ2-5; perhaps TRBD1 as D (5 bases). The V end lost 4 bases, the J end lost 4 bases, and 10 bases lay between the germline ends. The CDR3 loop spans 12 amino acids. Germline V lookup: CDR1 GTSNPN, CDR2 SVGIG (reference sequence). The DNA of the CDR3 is TGTGCCTGGACCCAGGGCGGAGAGACCCAGTACTTC. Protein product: CAWTQGGETQYF.